This T cell receptor (beta chain) was sequenced during a study of cytomegalovirus exposure and HLA in healthy donors (dated by TCRdb to between 2016 and 2019). With regard to the full study: According to an earlier analysis of several hundred of the donors, some 180 million T cells yielded over 90 million unique TCR beta sequences and about 280 Gb of sequence data. Of the roughly 410 genotyped donors, less than 85% were placed in the genetic ancestry cluster associated with self-reported Caucasian donors. Donor age, sex, ethnicity and CMV serostatus were compiled alongside the repertoire data. Rather than using new phenotypic data, the later analysis identified candidate immune exposures from TCR beta sequences and from how often those sequences occurred across donors. An early release that covered approximately 600 HLA-typed donors contained approximately 290 gigabases of sequencing data and tens of millions of unique TCR sequences. Four to six DR-DQ haplotypes were handled as single units for association and clustering, since linkage in the cohort was strong. In an earlier analysis of 587 of the donors, high-throughput TCR beta sequencing was used to judge whether each TCR beta V gene segment behaved as functional or pseudogenic. A later analysis re-analyzed previously published TCR beta repertoires from approximately 670 donors and added high-resolution HLA genotyping to study TCR occurrence patterns. Every repertoire in the discovery cohort had been generated on one and the same sequencing platform. Along with the roughly 670-subject first cohort, a separate validation cohort of approximately 110 different subjects was used. Genome-wide SNP genotypes for about three fifths of the roughly 670 donors were used in a later genetic analysis, which treated that subset as a discovery cohort. To predict cytomegalovirus infection status, the study brought together high-throughput TCR immunosequencing, statistical association of individual TCRs with disease status, and machine learning. Across about 370 genotyped donors of the cohort, an average of roughly 250,000 unique TCR beta nucleotide sequences per donor were sequenced, and around 20% of those sequences were non-productive. Both class I and class II loci were covered by HLA typing, at four-digit resolution. The study used immunosequencing to profile the T cell repertoires of under 700 subjects and linked those repertoires to cytomegalovirus serostatus. Typing coverage varied by locus: roughly 620-640 donors for A, B, C, DRB1 and DQB1; approximately 560 for DQA1; more than 600 for DPA1; 450 to 480 for DPB1. The study aimed to test whether signatures of past pathogen exposure could be identified by cataloging public T cell receptors.

Worth noting for this clone: Its binding antigen is unknown. Per-base quality was not reported, and no clone a single base away is much larger than it. Other DNA sequences within the sample encode an identical CDR3.

The cohort was made up of approximately 670 healthy bone marrow donors. At the time of sampling, every cohort member was nominally healthy, though immune exposures that went unrecorded were likely present. The donor tested CMV seropositive, placing the donor among the 250 to 300 seropositive members of the cohort. Every donor gave a peripheral blood sample, and the peripheral blood mononuclear cells from that sample were used for TCR beta sequencing. The Qiagen DNeasy Blood Extraction Kit was used to extract genomic DNA from the blood cell samples. The paper as a whole reports these results and caveats: In the study, 150 to 200 TCR beta chains were listed as associated with cytomegalovirus. A later analysis reported that several top co-occurrence clusters appeared linked to parvovirus B19, influenza, CMV and Epstein-Barr virus. Roughly uniform sequencing depth across donors was assumed in presence/absence analyses, although this assumption may not hold. Because some donors lacked HLA typing at each locus, the association tests relied only on the typed subset. A further reported finding was that TCR beta sequences accurately predicted the HLA-A and HLA-B alleles for most subjects in the first cohort. In a later genetic analysis, a missense DCLRE1C variant was associated with V-gene and J-gene trimming of TCR beta chains, and the association was replicated in an independent cohort. Broadly in line with IMGT annotations, most TCR beta V segments showed up in productive rearrangements about 87% or about 30% of the time in an earlier analysis of around 600 of the donors. The earlier analysis of 587 of the donors excluded approximately 15 rarely observed V segments, including chromosome 9 orphons, because counts were too low. In vitro tests confirmed that a few of the cytomegalovirus-associated TCR beta chains recognize cytomegalovirus antigens. Because the 87-base-pair reads could not distinguish some IMGT-functional V segments, including TRBV6-2 and TRBV6-3, those segments were excluded. When HLA alleles, especially DR and DQ, strongly co-occurred, TCR associations were difficult to assign to individual alleles. The cohort was sequenced for TCR beta chains only, and without alpha or paired-chain data the features that could be detected were limited. According to a later analysis, most CMV-associated TCR beta chains appeared to be HLA-restricted, and the HLA associations seemed to be driven largely by CMV exposure. According to a later analysis, TCR association rates differed among HLA loci, with DRB1 alleles showing the most associated TCRs and HLA-C alleles showing the fewest. The sequencing pipeline was judged likely to have produced a cluster of highly shared sequence variants as a technical artifact. In a later analysis, HLA-associated TCR beta chains showed more clonal expansion and lower generation probabilities than non-associated chains that were equally common. Compared with the roughly 670-donor mean, donors in an Asian-associated ancestry cluster had fewer N-insertions in productive TCRs, according to a later genetic analysis. While some public TCRs were present in many individuals, most TCR sequences turned up only very rarely across donors. The classifier was reported to diagnose cytomegalovirus status with high specificity and sensitivity in both the original and validation cohorts. A later analysis associated 15,000 to 20,000 TCR beta sequences with specific HLA alleles at a false discovery rate of 0.05. For the cohort, immune exposure information was limited to CMV serostatus. The authors suggested that the approach could potentially be generalized to other disease states and immunological phenotypes. Correlated functional status among segregating V segments might reflect linkage disequilibrium, but an unknown experimental factor could not be ruled out.

The library was generated by the immunoSEQ multiplex PCR assay. The multiplex PCR relied on a mix of 60 forward primers for TCR Vbeta segments and 13 reverse primers for TCR Jbeta segments. Amplification of the CDR3 region of rearranged TCR beta genes was performed with a multiplex PCR assay on genomic DNA. Amplified TCR beta libraries were sequenced as 87-base-pair reads on the Illumina HiSeq System. The source study handled its data this way. In a later analysis, some 80 million unique TCR beta chains were counted across the 690 or so repertoires, and around 11 million of these chains were shared by at least two donors. A nearest-neighbor algorithm error-corrected the raw reads and collapsed the reads into unique sequences, merging closely related sequences to remove PCR and sequencing errors. V, D and J gene segments were assigned by aligning CDR3 sequences to IMGT reference sequences. For a sequence to be retained, at least a six-nucleotide match to both a V gene segment and a J gene segment was required. A rearrangement was called productive if the CDR3 had no stop codons and remained in frame with V and J, and every other rearrangement was called non-productive. CDR3 was defined by IMGT convention, running from the second conserved V-encoded cysteine to the conserved J-encoded phenylalanine. Sequences without an unambiguous match to a single V gene segment were excluded from the earlier analysis of 500 to 700 of the donors. In an earlier analysis of almost 600 of the donors, a V segment was called functional when productive rearrangements were above 56.7%, and segregating when the standard deviation between donors exceeded 5%. To diagnose cytomegalovirus status from the catalog of TCR beta chain sequences, a statistical classification framework was built. In a later analysis, TCR nucleotide sequences were compared against IMGT/GENE-DB human TR gene sequences so that V and J genes could be assigned. The TCRdist pipeline was used in a later analysis to assign CDR3 sequences and most-parsimonious VDJ recombination scenarios. In a later analysis, every TCR beta chain was defined by the combination of its CDR3 amino acid sequence and its V-gene family, and reads without a unique V-gene family were dropped. As a way to deal with suspected cross-contamination and a sequencing artifact, a later analysis dropped 450 to 700 nucleotide sequences that were highly shared and had low generation probability. In a later analysis, a clonal expansion index for each public chain was calculated from normalized within-repertoire ranks of inferred template counts. In a later analysis, generation probabilities were computed using a VDJ recombination model fitted to out-of-frame rearrangements, and the results were checked against IGoR. In a later analysis, hypergeometric tests were used to score TCR-TCR, TCR-HLA and TCR-CMV co-occurrence, with a repertoire-size bias correction applied to TCR pairs. False discovery rates were estimated in a later analysis by permuting HLA or CMV assignments 20 times. A later analysis grouped co-occurring TCRs with DBSCAN, adding TCRdist sequence similarity when clustering within HLA-allele-positive subsets. Repertoires with fewer than 30,000 or more than 120,000 public chains, plus five repertoires with anomalous nucleotide sharing, were excluded from co-occurrence clustering. Here the immuneACCESS table is served through TCRdb, limited to in-frame sequences with V and J called. Missing clones are a known gap in these copies; in checked studies unresolved V genes cover under half, and the rest lacks a known reason. Clone size and the V and J calls come from that table; the DNA yielded D and trimming. This sample holds over 250,000 clones; 75% to 90% were observed only once. Around 4% of the sample is held by the ten biggest clonotypes.

The CDR3 runs 14 amino acids, cysteine and phenylalanine included. Just CDR3 DNA is preserved here, 42 bases in frame from base 1. Trimming accounts for 5 bases at V and 5 bases at J, while the number of junction bases matched to no gene is 4. CDR1 and CDR2 were assigned from the germline V gene (reference sequence) as LNHDA and SQIVND. Sequenced input: PBMCs. The receptor was derived from a middle-aged man in good health and CMV-seropositive. The chain joins TRBV19 to TRBJ1-5; the central 9 bases match TRBD1. The nucleotide sequence is given as TGTGCCAGTAGTCCGGACAGGGGCCATCAGCCCCAGCATTTT. Translated, this is CASSPDRGHQPQHF.